This T cell receptor beta chain was obtained from a study of Graves' ophthalmopathy and Graves' hyperthyroidism. The sample holds many counts of this clonotype. Its specificity is not known. Overall study findings and caveats: The majority of expanded thyroid clonotypes above 0.001 frequency also occurred in blood. The model's prediction of ophthalmopathy progression had about 70% sensitivity and approximately 72% specificity.

Reliance was placed on clinical symptoms, serum thyroxine, TRAb, thyroid ultrasound and orbital computed tomography for diagnosis. The source of the PBMCs was about 10 ml of fresh peripheral blood. This CDR3 has 14 residues. Germline CDR1 is SGHVS and CDR2 is FQNEAQ. V dropped 4 bases and J dropped 12 bases, with 16 bases sitting between them. Transcripts of RNA were the source for amplifying TCR beta CDR3 regions. HTBI-primed first-round RT-PCR preceded second-round multiplex PCR. TCRdb fed the multiplex PCR reads into MiXCR, producing one record per CDR3 protein. The sample has under 350,000 distinct CDR3 sequences, roughly a sixth seen once.

The V gene is TRBV7-8, the J gene TRBJ1-6, with a tentative D call TRBD1 (6 bases). The sequence derives from an adult man with Graves' ophthalmopathy. The material sequenced was peripheral blood. CDR3 coding DNA: TGTGCCAGCAGCTCGCCAGGACAGCCCCTACCCCTCCACTTT. It translates to CASSSPGQPLPLHF.